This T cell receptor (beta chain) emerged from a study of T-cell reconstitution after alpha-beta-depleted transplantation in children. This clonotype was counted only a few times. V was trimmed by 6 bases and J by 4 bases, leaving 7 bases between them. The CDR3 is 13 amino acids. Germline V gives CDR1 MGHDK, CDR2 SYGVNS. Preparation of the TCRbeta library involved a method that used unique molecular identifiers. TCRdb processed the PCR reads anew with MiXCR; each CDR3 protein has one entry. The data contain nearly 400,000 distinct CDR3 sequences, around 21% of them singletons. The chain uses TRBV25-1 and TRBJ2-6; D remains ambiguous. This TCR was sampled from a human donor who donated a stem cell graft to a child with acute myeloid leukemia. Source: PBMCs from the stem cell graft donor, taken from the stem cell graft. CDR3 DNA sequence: TGTGCCAGCAGCTATCGGGGGGCCAACGTCCTGACTTTC. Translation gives CASSYRGANVLTF. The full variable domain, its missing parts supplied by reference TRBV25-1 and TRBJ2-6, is EADIYQTPRYLVIGTGKKITLECSQTMGHDKMYWYQQDPGMELHLIHYSYGVNSTEKGDLSSESTVSRIRTEHFPLTLESARPSHTSQYLCASSYRGANVLTFGAGSRLTVL.